The source of this TCR beta chain is a study of cytomegalovirus exposure and HLA in healthy donors (dated by TCRdb to the late 2010s). Context from the whole study: According to an earlier analysis of 587 of the donors, roughly 180 million T cells yielded 90 million to 140 million unique TCR beta sequences and approximately 300 Gb of sequence data. A later analysis re-analyzed previously published TCR beta repertoires from about 730 donors and added high-resolution HLA genotyping to study TCR occurrence patterns. In addition to the first cohort of 666 subjects, a separate validation cohort of approximately 130 different subjects was used. Among the roughly 400 genotyped donors, under 90% belonged to the genetic ancestry cluster associated with self-reported Caucasian donors. The study aimed to test whether signatures of past pathogen exposure could be identified by cataloging public T cell receptors. Every discovery cohort repertoire had been produced on one sequencing platform. High-throughput TCR immunosequencing, statistical association of individual TCRs with disease status, and machine learning were combined to predict cytomegalovirus infection status. Typing coverage varied by locus: about 629-630 donors for A, B, C, DRB1 and DQB1; approximately 500 for DQA1; over 600 for DPA1; under 490 for DPB1. A later genetic analysis took genome-wide SNP genotypes for 398 of the 666 donors and used that subset as a discovery cohort. Roughly five DR-DQ haplotypes were treated as single units for association and clustering because of strong linkage in the cohort. The T cell repertoires of around 730 subjects were profiled by immunosequencing and related to cytomegalovirus serostatus. On average, 235,054 unique TCR beta nucleotide sequences were sequenced per donor among 350 to 400 genotyped donors of the cohort, with roughly 18% of those sequences being non-productive. An earlier analysis of around 540 of the donors applied high-throughput TCR beta sequencing to assess whether each TCR beta V gene segment acted as functional or pseudogenic. Roughly 300 gigabases of sequencing data and around 87 million unique TCR sequences were included in an early release covering about 700 HLA-typed donors. In the later analysis, no new phenotypic data were used to find candidate immune exposures; instead, reliance was placed on TCR beta sequences and their occurrence across donors. Donor age, sex, ethnicity and CMV serostatus were compiled together with the repertoire data. Both class I and class II loci were covered by HLA typing, at four-digit resolution. The study at large found these results: In a later analysis, the rate of TCR association differed among HLA loci, with DRB1 alleles having the most associated TCRs and HLA-C alleles having the fewest. A total of about 150 TCR beta chains were listed by the study as associated with cytomegalovirus. In vitro tests confirmed that three of the cytomegalovirus-associated TCR beta chains recognize cytomegalovirus antigens. The authors suggested that the approach could potentially be generalized to other disease states and immunological phenotypes. Correlated functional status among segregating V segments might be attributable to linkage disequilibrium, but an unknown experimental factor could not be ruled out. Most TCR sequences were seen in very few donors, while some public TCRs were found in many individuals. Over 15 rarely observed V segments, including chromosome 9 orphons, were excluded from the earlier analysis of some 590 of the donors because counts were too low. The sequencing pipeline was judged likely to have produced a cluster of highly shared sequence variants as a technical artifact. Sequencing depth was assumed to be roughly uniform across donors in the presence/absence analyses, though that assumption may not hold. A further reported finding was that TCR beta sequences accurately predicted the HLA-A and HLA-B alleles for most subjects in the first cohort. A later genetic analysis reported fewer N-insertions in productive TCRs among donors in an Asian-associated ancestry cluster than the roughly 720-donor mean. In this cohort, only TCR beta chains were sequenced, and detectable features were limited by the absence of alpha or paired-chain data. Assigning TCR associations to individual alleles was difficult when HLA alleles, especially DR and DQ, strongly co-occurred. Several of the top co-occurrence clusters appeared to be linked to parvovirus B19, influenza, CMV and Epstein-Barr virus, according to a later analysis. In a later genetic analysis, a missense DCLRE1C variant was associated with V-gene and J-gene trimming of TCR beta chains, and the association was replicated in an independent cohort. Because HLA typing was unavailable for some donors at each locus, only the typed subset was used in association tests. A later analysis found that HLA-associated TCR beta chains were more clonally expanded and had lower generation probabilities than equally common non-associated chains. Specific HLA alleles were associated with 15,000 to 20,000 TCR beta sequences at a false discovery rate of 0.05 in a later analysis. Cytomegalovirus status was reported to be diagnosed by the classifier with high specificity and sensitivity in both the original and validation cohorts. Because the 87-base-pair reads could not distinguish some IMGT-functional V segments, including TRBV6-2 and TRBV6-3, those segments were excluded. Broadly in line with IMGT annotations, most TCR beta V segments showed up in productive rearrangements about 87% or about 30% of the time in an earlier analysis of 450 to 750 of the donors. In a later analysis, most CMV-associated TCR beta chains were found to appear HLA-restricted, with HLA associations seemingly driven largely by CMV exposure. Immune exposure information for the cohort was limited to CMV serostatus.

Concerning this clone: The target of this receptor is not known. No per-base quality is available; no much larger clone lies one base away.

The cohort comprised around 700 healthy bone marrow donors. Cohort members were all nominally healthy when sampled, although unrecorded immune exposures were likely present. The donor tested CMV seronegative and was one of the 352 seronegative cohort members. A peripheral blood sample was collected from each donor, and TCR beta sequencing was performed on peripheral blood mononuclear cells. The Qiagen DNeasy Blood Extraction Kit was used to extract genomic DNA from the blood cell samples. For this chain, trimming is 6 bases at the V end and 6 bases at the J end, and the number of junction bases without a gene match is 13. The CDR3 covers 16 residues, taking in both the cysteine and the phenylalanine. Here the CDR3 DNA is all that survives: 48 bases in frame from base 1. From a lookup of the germline V gene (reference sequence), CDR1 and CDR2 are LNHDA and SQIVND. Library generation was performed with the immunoSEQ multiplex PCR assay. For the multiplex PCR, a mixture combining 60 forward primers for TCR Vbeta segments and 13 reverse primers for TCR Jbeta segments was used. A multiplex PCR assay on genomic DNA amplified the CDR3 region of rearranged TCR beta genes. The Illumina HiSeq System was used to sequence the amplified TCR beta libraries as 87-base-pair reads. Per the authors' processing: In a later analysis, tens of millions of unique TCR beta chains were counted across the approximately 620 repertoires, and approximately 9.9 million of these chains were shared by at least two donors. Raw reads were error-corrected and collapsed into unique sequences with a nearest-neighbor algorithm that merged closely related sequences to remove PCR and sequencing errors. To assign V, D and J gene segments, CDR3 sequences were aligned to IMGT reference sequences. For a sequence to be retained, a match of at least six nucleotides to both a V gene segment and a J gene segment was required. Rearrangements were classified as productive when the CDR3 lacked stop codons and remained in frame with V and J, and all other rearrangements were classified as non-productive. Following IMGT convention, CDR3 was defined as the stretch from the second conserved V-encoded cysteine up to the conserved J-encoded phenylalanine. The earlier analysis of approximately 500 of the donors excluded sequences that lacked an unambiguous match to a single V gene segment. In an earlier analysis of 587 of the donors, V segments were called functional above 56.7% productive rearrangements and were called segregating when the between-donor standard deviation exceeded 5%. To diagnose cytomegalovirus status from the catalog of TCR beta chain sequences, a statistical classification framework was built. In a later analysis, TCR nucleotide sequences were compared against IMGT/GENE-DB human TR gene sequences so that V and J genes could be assigned. The TCRdist pipeline was used in a later analysis to assign CDR3 sequences and most-parsimonious VDJ recombination scenarios. In a later analysis, each TCR beta chain was defined by its CDR3 amino acid sequence together with its V-gene family, and reads without a unique V-gene family were excluded. As a way to deal with suspected cross-contamination and a sequencing artifact, a later analysis dropped 500 to 700 nucleotide sequences that were highly shared and had low generation probability. For each public chain, a later analysis derived a clonal expansion index from normalized ranks of inferred template counts within each repertoire. In a later analysis, generation probabilities were computed using a VDJ recombination model fitted to out-of-frame rearrangements, and the results were checked against IGoR. A later analysis scored TCR-TCR, TCR-HLA and TCR-CMV co-occurrence with hypergeometric tests, applying a repertoire-size bias correction to TCR pairs. To estimate false discovery rates, a later analysis permuted the HLA or CMV assignments 20 times. In a later analysis, co-occurring TCRs were grouped using DBSCAN, and TCRdist sequence similarity was added for clustering within HLA-allele-positive subsets. For co-occurrence clustering, repertoires with fewer than 30,000 or more than 120,000 public chains were excluded, along with about five repertoires with anomalous nucleotide sharing. The source is immuneACCESS, and TCRdb retained only in-frame sequences with V and J called. Part of the clones is not carried over; for the studies checked, unresolved V genes explain less than half of this, and the remainder is unexplained. V, J and clone size are those of that table, while D and trimming were read from the DNA. The sample table lists 220,000 or so clones, about 75% of them with a count of one. The ten largest make up approximately 1.7% of the sample.

The rearranged chain carries TRBV19 and TRBJ2-1, with 8 bases in between that match TRBD2. The receptor was derived from a woman in her twenties or thirties in good health and CMV-seronegative. The material sequenced was PBMCs. The nucleotide sequence reads TGTGCCAGTAGCCCCAAGTCGGGGGGGGGCCGCAATGAGCAGTTCTTC. Its translation is CASSPKSGGGRNEQFF.